The next 29 T cell receptor beta chains were all read from a single sample in a study of cytomegalovirus exposure and HLA in healthy donors. Amplification used 60 Vbeta primers and 13 Jbeta primers. Here immunoSEQ multiplex PCR was the method, and the copy in TCRdb shows in-frame clones only, minus some. The sample includes roughly 190,000 clones, roughly 77% of them seen just once. Material for sequencing was PBMCs. Receptors originate from a middle-aged man in good health and CMV-seropositive.

This chain connects TRBV6-4 to TRBJ1-6; TRBD1 aligns across 7 bases. Trimming took 4 bases from V and 4 from J; bases not matched to a gene: 4. The CDR3 length is 15 residues. Germline-derived CDR1 and CDR2 are MRHNA and SNTAGT. The chain's CDR3 is CASSAGTAYNSPLHF. As DNA, the CDR3 is TGTGCCAGCAGTGCCGGGACAGCGTATAATTCACCCCTCCACTTT.

As for this clone: The junction departs from germline at one end; a sequencing error may be responsible. This chain uses TRBV6-5 with TRBJ2-1; a weak D match, TRBD2 (6 bases). The CDR3 loop spans 15 amino acids. Germline V gene data show CDR1 as MNHEY and CDR2 as SVGAGI. DNA of the CDR3: TGTGCCAGCAGTGACTCGCACGACGGGAGTCATGAGCAGTTCTTC. Residues: CASSDSHDGSHEQFF.

The chain uses TRBV19 and TRBJ2-7; TRBD1 matches at 10 bases. In germline, CDR1 is LNHDA, CDR2 SQIVND (reference sequence). CDR3 length: 14 amino acids. With V trimmed by 6 bases and J by 0 bases, 2 bases remained unmatched. CDR3 bases: TGTGCCAGTAGGGACAGGGGGAGCTCCTACGAGCAGTACTTC. It is translated as CASRDRGSSYEQYF.

The V call is TRBV6-5, the J call TRBJ1-4; perhaps TRBD1 as D (6 bases). The V and J ends lost 6 bases and 6 bases respectively, with 17 bases between them. The germline V gene has CDR1 MNHEY and CDR2 SVGAGI. The CDR3 is 15 amino acids. For the CDR3, the DNA is TGTGCCAGCAGCCCGGGTCAGGGGTTTGATGAAAAACTGTTTTTT. Translating gives CASSPGQGFDEKLFF.

This clone was seen a handful of times. This chain links TRBV6-5 with TRBJ1-1, with D perhaps matching TRBD1 (5 bases). Germline-derived CDR1 and CDR2 are MNHEY and SVGAGI. V lost 6 bases to trimming and J lost 1 base, with 9 bases between them. This CDR3 region has 13 residues. The CDR3, as DNA: TGTGCCAGCAGCTTAACAGGGAACACTGAAGCTTTCTTT. Amino acids: CASSLTGNTEAFF.

The chain carries TRBV6-1 and TRBJ2-2; 10 bases map to TRBD2. The J segment lost 6 bases and the V segment lost 6 bases, leaving 7 bases of the junction unmatched. The CDR3 is 15 amino acids. Germline V gene sequence: CDR1 MNHNS, CDR2 SASEGT. The CDR3 DNA follows: TGTGCCAGCAGCTTTGGGACTAGCGTCCCCGGGGAGCTGTTTTTT. Protein sequence: CASSFGTSVPGELFF.

The V and J genes are TRBV5-4 and TRBJ1-1; no reliable D call. V shed 1 base and J shed 0 bases, with 10 bases lying between them. This CDR3 contains 15 residues. CDR1 is SGHNT, CDR2 YYREEE, per germline (reference sequence). CDR3 sequence reads: CASSLMADMNTEAFF. CDR3 in DNA: TGTGCCAGCAGCTTGATGGCAGACATGAACACTGAAGCTTTCTTT.

This chain joins TRBV29-1 and TRBJ1-1, with D tentatively TRBD1 (5 bases). The CDR3 is 11 amino acids. Trimming pared 5 bases from V and 2 bases from J, leaving 6 bases between. Germline V gives CDR1 SQVTM, CDR2 ANQGSEA. The CDR3 here is CSVRGNTEAFF. CDR3 nucleotides: TGCAGCGTTAGGGGAAACACTGAAGCTTTCTTT. Variable domain in full (rest from reference TRBV29-1 and TRBJ1-1): SAVISQKPSRDICQRGTSLTIQCQVDSQVTMMFWYRQQPGQSLTLIATANQGSEATYESGFVIDKFPISRPNLTFSTLTVSNMSPEDSSIYLCSVRGNTEAFFGQGTRLTVV.

The chain couples TRBV28 to TRBJ1-2; D remains unclear. Deletions cut 6 bases from V and 11 bases from J, with 13 bases between. CDR1 MDHEN and CDR2 SYDVKM come from the germline V gene. The CDR3 is made up of 11 amino acids. The CDR3 is CASSRSTEYTF. The CDR3 coding sequence is TGTGCCAGCAGCAGAAGCACGGAGTACACCTTC.

The chain recombines TRBV6-1 with TRBJ1-5, with D possibly being TRBD1 (5 bases). This CDR3 is 17 amino acids long. Germline V gene lookup returns CDR1 MNHNS and CDR2 SASEGT. V lost 1 base to trimming and J lost 1 base, with 14 bases between them. The CDR3 bases are TGTGCCAGCAGTGAAGGGGTAGTAGGGGCGAGCAATCAGCCCCAGCATTTT. Its translation is CASSEGVVGASNQPQHF.

This chain joins TRBV12-2 and TRBJ1-5; TRBD1, the table's D call, lacks a check against the DNA. TRBV12-2 is noted as a pseudogene. The CDR3 loop spans 17 amino acids. CDR3 loop: CASRAHRGPYSNQPQHF. DNA for the CDR3: TGTGCAAGTCGAGCACACAGGGGCCCCTATAGCAATCAGCCCCAGCATTTT.

CDR3 protein: CAISSLGTDSYGYTF. DNA for the CDR3: TGTGCCATCAGCTCCCTCGGGACAGATTCCTATGGCTACACCTTC. This chain connects TRBV10-3 to TRBJ1-2; the match to TRBD1 covers 7 bases. The CDR3 has 15 amino acids. Germline assignment: CDR1 ENHRY and CDR2 SYGVKD. Trimming cost V 6 bases and J 4 bases; bases outside gene matches: 11.

The chain links TRBV7-2 to TRBJ1-2; D is unclear. Germline CDR1 reads SGHTA; CDR2 reads FQGNSA. CDR3 size: 12 residues. Trimming removed 7 bases from V and 5 bases from J, with 11 bases in between. This CDR3 reads CASTPTEYGYTF. In DNA, the CDR3 is TGTGCCAGCACCCCGACTGAATATGGCTACACCTTC.

This clone was detected only once. The chain uses TRBV5-1 and TRBJ1-4; D gene uncertain. The CDR3 spans 15 residues. V was clipped by 0 bases and J by 5 bases, with 11 bases between them. CDR1 SGHRS and CDR2 YFSETQ come from the germline V gene. Here the CDR3 reads CASSLALLRNEKLFF. The CDR3 DNA reads as TGCGCCAGCAGCTTGGCCCTTCTGAGAAATGAAAAACTGTTTTTT.

The rearrangement joins TRBV10-2 to TRBJ2-1, with TRBD2 matching over 13 bases. This CDR3 has 18 amino acids. The ends lost 3 bases at V and 1 base at J; junction bases unmatched: 6. Germline CDR1 reads WSHSY; CDR2 reads SAAADI. The CDR3 DNA reads TGCGCCAGCAGTGAAACTAGCGGGGGGGCCGGGTCCTACAATGAGCAGTTCTTC. Its protein product is CASSETSGGAGSYNEQFF.

This chain links TRBV2 with TRBJ1-1; D gene unclear. Germline CDR1 reads SNHLY; CDR2 reads FYNNEI. This CDR3 is built from 12 residues. V lost 6 bases and J 5 bases, leaving 10 bases between the germline ends. The CDR3 sequence is CASRYRGTEAFF. CDR3 sequence (DNA): TGTGCCAGCAGATACCGAGGGACTGAAGCTTTCTTT.

V and J are TRBV19 and TRBJ2-3; the D gene is possibly TRBD1 (5 bases). CDR3 length: 15 amino acids. Germline CDR1 is LNHDA and CDR2 is SQIVND (reference sequence). Trimming left V 4 bases short and J 3 bases short, with 14 bases between. CDR3 amino acids: CASSTLRGKTDTQYF. CDR3 nucleotides: TGTGCCAGTAGTACCCTTAGGGGTAAAACAGATACGCAGTATTTT.

The CDR3 here is CASSLEGQGGGYTF. CDR3 in DNA: TGCGCCAGCAGCTTGGAAGGACAGGGTGGAGGCTACACCTTC. The chain uses TRBV5-1 and TRBJ1-2, with 8 positions matching TRBD1. CDR1 is SGHRS, CDR2 YFSETQ, per germline. V shed 0 bases and J 8 bases; nucleotides not matched to a gene: 6. This CDR3 has 14 amino acids.

The chain uses TRBV19 and TRBJ2-3; 10 bases fit TRBD2. J was trimmed by 7 bases and V by 2 bases; bases with no gene match: 6. This CDR3 is 15 amino acids long. Germline V gives CDR1 LNHDA, CDR2 SQIVND (reference sequence). CDR3 in amino acids: CASSILAGAVNTQYF. The DNA for the CDR3 is TGTGCCAGTAGTATACTAGCGGGGGCGGTGAATACGCAGTATTTT.

The chain combines TRBV28 with TRBJ1-2; 8 nucleotides line up with TRBD1. V shed 5 bases and J 4 bases; nucleotides not matched to a gene: 6. This CDR3 region has 14 residues. The germline CDR1 and CDR2 sequences are MDHEN and SYDVKM. CDR3 bases: TGTGCCAGCAGTGTGGGACAGGAAATCTATGGCTACACCTTC. Translating it yields CASSVGQEIYGYTF.

The J gene is TRBJ1-1, the V gene TRBV7-9; 9 bases align to TRBD1. Germline CDR1 and CDR2: SEHNR and FQNEAQ (reference sequence). The length of the CDR3 is 17 residues. The V gene end was trimmed by 5 bases and the J gene end by 7 bases; junction bases not matched to a gene: 17. The CDR3 loop is CASSQEIRLGTGREAFF. Written as DNA, the CDR3 is TGTGCCAGCAGCCAAGAAATCCGTTTAGGGACAGGGCGTGAAGCTTTCTTT.

V and J are TRBV5-4 and TRBJ2-2, with 13 bases aligning to TRBD2. V gave up 3 bases and J gave up 2 bases; unmatched junction bases: 4. Germline CDR1 and CDR2: SGHNT and YYREEE (reference sequence). The CDR3 has 17 residues. The CDR3 DNA is TGTGCCAGCAGCTCTGGGACTAGCGGGGTCAACACCGGGGAGCTGTTTTTT. This encodes CASSSGTSGVNTGELFF.

J is TRBJ1-5 and V is TRBV19; no definite D call. There are 16 residues in the CDR3. V dropped 4 bases and J dropped 0 bases, with 13 bases sitting between them. Germline lookup yields CDR1 LNHDA and CDR2 SQIVND (reference sequence). The CDR3 nucleotides read TGTGCCAGTAGTACGGGTATGGCAAATAGCAATCAGCCCCAGCATTTT. Its translation is CASSTGMANSNQPQHF.

The chain has TRBV2 and TRBJ2-1; no reliable D call. There are 13 residues in the CDR3. Trimming stripped 6 bases from V and 4 bases from J, with 10 bases between. Germline V gene sequence: CDR1 SNHLY, CDR2 FYNNEI. The CDR3 region is CASRGRLYNEQFF. Here the CDR3 DNA reads TGTGCCAGCAGGGGCAGGTTATACAATGAGCAGTTCTTC. The full variable domain, rest sourced from reference TRBV2 and TRBJ2-1, is EPEVTQTPSHQVTQMGQEVILRCVPISNHLYFYWYRQILGQKVEFLVSFYNNEISEKSEIFDDQFSVERPDGSNFTLKIRSTKLEDSAMYFCASRGRLYNEQFFGPGTRLTVL.

The chain joins TRBV28 to TRBJ1-2; 8 bases line up with TRBD1. Germline CDR1 is MDHEN and CDR2 is SYDVKM. With V trimmed by 1 base and J by 6 bases, 7 bases remained unmatched. The CDR3 sequence is 15 residues long. The chain's CDR3 is CASSLSGLTGDGYTF. The CDR3 region has the DNA TGTGCCAGCAGTTTATCGGGATTGACAGGGGATGGCTACACCTTC.

V and J are TRBV9 and TRBJ2-2, with D maybe TRBD1 (6 bases). This CDR3 spans 16 amino acids. V was pared by 3 bases and J by 0 bases, with 12 bases between. Per germline, CDR1 SGDLS and CDR2 YYNGEE. CDR3 sequence reads: CASSAVGTPNTGELFF. CDR3 DNA: TGTGCCAGCAGCGCCGTTGGGACACCGAACACCGGGGAGCTGTTTTTT.

The rearrangement uses TRBV7-3 and TRBJ2-7; 7 nucleotides line up with TRBD1. V gave up 3 bases and J gave up 1 base; unmatched junction bases: 3. The CDR3 contains 14 residues. Germline CDR1 SGHTA, CDR2 FQGTGA. CDR3 sequence (DNA): TGTGCCAGCAGCTTGACAGGGAGTTCCTACGAGCAGTACTTC. Protein product: CASSLTGSSYEQYF.

This clone was counted only a few times. V and J are TRBV7-9 and TRBJ2-6; D remains ambiguous. Trimming stripped 8 bases from V and 1 base from J, with 6 bases between. CDR3 length equals 13 residues. Germline lookup yields CDR1 SEHNR and CDR2 FQNEAQ (reference sequence). The DNA of the CDR3 is TGTGCCAGCGGCAGGTCTGGGGCCAACGTCCTGACTTTC. Residues: CASGRSGANVLTF.

The V and J genes are TRBV10-2 and TRBJ2-1, with 7 bases aligning to TRBD2. V shed 7 bases and J 6 bases; nucleotides not matched to a gene: 6. CDR3 length: 13 residues. Germline loops: CDR1 WSHSY, CDR2 SAAADI. The CDR3 sequence: CASIEAGSNEQFF. The CDR3, as DNA: TGCGCCAGCATAGAAGCGGGGTCCAATGAGCAGTTCTTC.